This T cell receptor (beta chain) came from a study of T-cell reconstitution after alpha-beta-depleted transplantation in children. The germline V gene has CDR1 KGHDR and CDR2 SFDVKD. The CDR3 is made up of 15 amino acids. The V end was cut by 6 bases, the J end by 3 bases, with 16 bases between. Unique molecular identifiers were used in preparing the TCRbeta library. One entry per CDR3 protein, called by TCRdb with MiXCR from the PCR reads. This table holds more than 550,000 distinct CDR3 sequences, about 10% found once. The input for sequencing was PBMCs from the stem cell graft donor, taken from the stem cell graft. This receptor was obtained from a human donor who donated a stem cell graft to a child with acute myeloid leukemia. The chain is built from TRBV24-1 and TRBJ1-1; D uncertain. CDR3 sequence: CATSSGDLRHTEAFF. CDR3 nucleotides: TGTGCCACCAGTTCCGGAGACCTACGTCACACTGAAGCTTTCTTT.